This passage covers 13 T cell receptor beta chains from one sample sequenced in a study of blood T cell repertoires in COVID-19. Generated by immunoSEQ multiplex PCR, the TCRdb table keeps only in-frame clones and is missing some. Of more than 30,000 clones in the sample, around nine tenths were seen once. Sequencing was carried out using peripheral blood. Receptors originate from a woman of 80 years or more with active or convalescent COVID-19.

The rearrangement joins TRBV19 to TRBJ1-1; D is undetermined. The CDR3 runs 14 residues. CDR1 and CDR2 (germline): LNHDA, SQIVND (reference sequence). Between the trimmed V and J ends, which lost 7 bases and 1 base, there was a span of 13 bases. The CDR3 nucleotides are TGTGCCAGTACTACAAGGGCGGGGAACACTGAAGCTTTCTTT. This translates into CASTTRAGNTEAFF.

The chain carries TRBV19 and TRBJ2-2, with TRBD2 identical over 10 bases. The CDR3 extends over 14 amino acids. From germline, CDR1 is LNHDA and CDR2 SQIVND (reference sequence). V dropped 7 bases and J dropped 3; count of bases not matched to a gene: 2. CDR3 DNA sequence: TGTGCCAGTACGGGACTAGCGCACACCGGGGAGCTGTTTTTT. Amino acid sequence: CASTGLAHTGELFF.

This sequence joins TRBV11-2 and TRBJ1-5; 7 nucleotides align to TRBD1. The germline gives CDR1 SGHAT, CDR2 FQNNGV. Losses at the gene ends were 6 bases for V and 10 bases for J; bases not matched to a gene: 9. CDR3 length: 13 residues. The CDR3 loop is CASSMDRKHPQHF. Here the CDR3 DNA reads TGTGCCAGCAGTATGGACAGGAAACATCCCCAGCATTTT.

The chain uses TRBV4-1 and TRBJ1-6; 8 bases agree with TRBD1. Trimming removed 3 bases from V and 6 bases from J; junction bases left unmatched: 10. CDR1 MGHRA and CDR2 YSYEKL come from the germline V gene. This CDR3 has 17 residues. CDR3 loop: CASSQGPLQGGNSPLHF. As DNA, the CDR3 is TGCGCCAGCAGCCAGGGGCCTTTACAGGGGGGTAATTCACCCCTCCACTTT.

The rearrangement joins TRBV7-3 to TRBJ2-1; 8 positions match TRBD2. The germline gives CDR1 SGHTA, CDR2 FQGTGA. The CDR3 is 19 residues long. Germline trimming cut 3 bases from V and 0 bases from J; bases unmatched to any gene: 13. CDR3 DNA: TGTGCCAGCAGCTTTTTATTGGGAGTAGCGGGGCGCTCCTACAATGAGCAGTTCTTC. Translation: CASSFLLGVAGRSYNEQFF.

The V call is TRBV5-4, the J call TRBJ1-1, with 7 positions matching TRBD1. V gave up 2 bases and J gave up 3 bases; unmatched junction bases: 7. This CDR3 has 15 amino acids. From germline, CDR1 is SGHNT and CDR2 YYREEE (reference sequence). The CDR3 coding sequence is TGTGCCAGCAGCTTCGGGACAGCCGGGGACACTGAAGCTTTCTTT. Protein: CASSFGTAGDTEAFF.

This clone was found once. This chain links TRBV19 with TRBJ2-1; weak D call: TRBD1 (6 bases). CDR1 and CDR2 (germline): LNHDA, SQIVND (reference sequence). The CDR3 is 11 amino acids. V was cut by 4 bases and J by 10 bases, with 8 bases left in between. The CDR3 sequence is CASSRGTEQFF. For the CDR3, the DNA is TGTGCCAGTAGTAGAGGGACAGAGCAGTTCTTC.

The V gene is TRBV6-4, the J gene TRBJ2-3; TRBD1 matches 8 bases. The CDR3 sequence is 15 residues long. Losses at the gene ends were 5 bases for V and 4 bases for J; bases not matched to a gene: 8. Germline-derived CDR1 and CDR2 are MRHNA and SNTAGT. CDR3 sequence (DNA): TGTGCCAGCAGTTCCGGACAGGGCAGGGCAGATACGCAGTATTTT. This translates into CASSSGQGRADTQYF.

This chain connects TRBV5-6 to TRBJ2-7, with a weak D call TRBD2 (6 bases). Germline-derived CDR1 and CDR2 are SGHDT and YYEEEE. The V and J ends lost 2 bases and 0 bases respectively, with 12 bases between them. This CDR3 comprises 15 residues. The CDR3: CASSFGGASSYEQYF. CDR3 DNA: TGTGCCAGCAGCTTCGGAGGGGCCAGCTCCTACGAGCAGTACTTC. Drawing the rest from reference TRBV5-6 and TRBJ2-7, the complete variable domain is DAGVTQSPTHLIKTRGQQVTLRCSPKSGHDTVSWYQQALGQGPQFIFQYYEEEERQRGNFPDRFSGHQFPNYSSELNVNALLLGDSALYLCASSFGGASSYEQYFGPGTRLTVT.

This rearrangement joins TRBV5-1 to TRBJ1-3, with 7 nucleotides matching TRBD1. The CDR3 covers 15 residues. J lost 2 bases, V lost 4 bases, and 6 bases had no gene match. Germline V gives CDR1 SGHRS, CDR2 YFSETQ. The CDR3 loop reads CASSDRDSAGNTIYF. As DNA, the CDR3 is TGCGCCAGCAGCGACCGGGACAGCGCTGGAAACACCATATATTTT.

The chain employs TRBV10-3 and TRBJ2-3; 11 bases map to TRBD2. The germline V gene encodes CDR1 ENHRY and CDR2 SYGVKD. The trim removed 2 bases at V and 2 bases at J, leaving 9 bases unmatched. The CDR3 totals 18 residues. The DNA of the CDR3 is TGTGCCATCAGTGAGGGGCTAGCGGGGGGCCTAGCCACAGATACGCAGTATTTT. Amino acids: CAISEGLAGGLATDTQYF.

The chain joins TRBV6-5 to TRBJ1-4; D unresolved. The length of the CDR3 is 14 residues. Germline lookup yields CDR1 MNHEY and CDR2 SVGAGI. V lost 10 bases and J lost 0, with 12 bases in between. CDR3 sequence: CATSTTTTNEKLFF. Here the CDR3 DNA reads TGTGCCACCTCTACCACTACAACTAATGAAAAACTGTTTTTT.

The chain carries TRBV2 and TRBJ2-5, with TRBD2 matching over 16 bases. This CDR3 spans 15 amino acids. Germline V lookup: CDR1 SNHLY, CDR2 FYNNEI. The V and J ends lost 6 bases and 6 bases, in that order; junction bases with no gene match: 4. The CDR3 sequence: CASRGTSGGAKTQYF. CDR3 bases: TGTGCCAGCAGAGGGACTAGCGGGGGGGCGAAGACCCAGTACTTC.